A single TCR beta chain is shown here with its context. Its specificity is not known. This entry is derived from a study of cytomegalovirus exposure and HLA in healthy donors. With 60 Vbeta and 13 Jbeta primers, the PCR was carried out. Only in-frame clones appear in the TCRdb table, and some are missing; sequencing was by immunoSEQ multiplex PCR. The sample contains approximately 120,000 clones, 81% of which appear only once. Findings and caveats of the study: The study dropped some indistinguishable V segments, TRBV6-2 and TRBV6-3 among them. Later analysis showed most CMV-associated TCR beta chains appearing HLA-restricted. A later analysis by the authors found several of the most significant clusters apparently linked to common viral pathogens.

Germline values: CDR1 MNHEY, CDR2 SVGAGI. The CDR3 covers 13 residues. Losses at the gene ends were 4 bases for V and 9 bases for J; bases not matched to a gene: 8. The receptor comes from a woman aged 25 to 39 in good health and CMV-seronegative. Sequencing was performed on PBMCs. This chain links TRBV6-5 with TRBJ2-5, with 7 bases that match TRBD1. The chain's CDR3 is CASSFYTQGAQYF. The CDR3 nucleotides are TGTGCCAGCAGTTTCTATACCCAGGGGGCCCAGTACTTC.